This entry lists 20 T cell receptor beta chains sequenced from one sample in a study of T cells after yellow fever vaccination. In TCRdb, the 5' RACE reads were re-called with MiXCR into one record per CDR3 protein. The sample has roughly 300,000 distinct CDR3 sequences, less than 9.5% seen once. The sequences come from PBMCs, collected about 41 days after the first yellow fever vaccination. Every receptor here comes from a man aged 18 to 29 who received the YFV17D yellow fever vaccine.

The chain couples TRBV4-1 to TRBJ2-7; 8 bases align to TRBD1. The CDR3 has 15 residues. CDR1 is MGHRA, CDR2 YSYEKL, per germline. Losses at the gene ends were 0 bases for V and 5 bases for J; bases not matched to a gene: 6. In nucleotides, the CDR3 is TGCGCCAGCAGCCAAGATGGCAGGGGGCTCCACGAGCAGTACTTC. This translates into CASSQDGRGLHEQYF.

Here the CDR3 reads CASSSTDRGNQPQHF. CDR3 in DNA: TGTGCCAGCTCATCTACCGACAGGGGCAATCAGCCCCAGCATTTT. The chain recombines TRBV18 with TRBJ1-5; TRBD1 matches at 7 bases. This CDR3 is built from 15 residues. Trimming took 5 bases from V and 2 from J; bases not matched to a gene: 6. Germline CDR1 reads KGHSH; CDR2 reads LQKENI.

The rearrangement links TRBV20-1 to TRBJ2-2, with 9 bases aligning to TRBD2. This CDR3 is 16 amino acids long. The V segment lost 2 bases and the J segment 4 bases; nucleotides outside the gene matches: 8. Per germline, CDR1 DFQATT and CDR2 SNEGSKA (reference sequence). The CDR3 loop reads CSARSSGVAGTGELFF. CDR3 nucleotides: TGCAGTGCTAGATCTAGCGGGGTGGCAGGCACCGGGGAGCTGTTTTTT.

CDR3 coding DNA: TGTGCCAGCACCCTAACAGGACGGTTTATCGGTGGCTACACCTTC. It is translated as CASTLTGRFIGGYTF. The rearrangement links TRBV12-3 or TRBV12-4 to TRBJ1-2; D perhaps matches TRBD1 (5 bases). Between the trimmed V and J ends, which lost 7 bases and 7 bases, there was a span of 22 bases. The CDR3 has 15 residues.

J is TRBJ2-3 and V is TRBV4-1, with TRBD1 identical over 10 bases. Germline assignment: CDR1 MGHRA and CDR2 YSYEKL. This CDR3 has 15 residues. After removal of 1 base from V and 6 bases from J, the junction contained 4 bases not matched to a gene. CDR3 nucleotides: TGCGCCAGCAGCCAAGTGGACAGGGGGACGGATACGCAGTATTTT. It codes for CASSQVDRGTDTQYF.

This clonotype was recorded a few times. V is TRBV4-3 and J is TRBJ1-1; D unresolved. V was clipped by 0 bases and J by 2 bases, with 13 bases between them. There are 16 residues in the CDR3. Germline V gene sequence: CDR1 LGHNA, CDR2 YSLEER. CDR3 nucleotides: TGCGCCAGCAGCCAAGATGTGGCAGCCAGCAACACTGAAGCTTTCTTT. This gives the protein CASSQDVAASNTEAFF.

This clonotype came up many times. The chain is built from TRBV20-1 and TRBJ2-1; no firm D call. Between the trimmed V and J ends, which lost 0 bases and 10 bases, there was a span of 16 bases. Germline V CDR1 and CDR2: DFQATT, SNEGSKA (reference sequence). This CDR3 contains 14 residues. The chain's CDR3 is CSARDDADRMEQFF. As DNA, the CDR3 is TGCAGTGCTAGAGATGACGCCGACCGTATGGAGCAGTTCTTC.

The rearrangement links TRBV7-9 to TRBJ2-1, with 11 bases matching TRBD2. CDR1 SEHNR and CDR2 FQNEAQ come from the germline V gene (reference sequence). CDR3 length: 15 residues. The V and J ends lost 6 bases and 7 bases, in that order; junction bases with no gene match: 8. CDR3 protein: CASSSTSGGWNEQFF. The DNA for the CDR3 is TGTGCCAGCAGTTCTACTAGCGGGGGCTGGAATGAGCAGTTCTTC.

This sequence joins TRBV2 and TRBJ2-2, with D maybe TRBD1 (5 bases). V lost 10 bases, J lost 4 bases, and 19 bases lay in between. This CDR3 region has 15 residues. The germline CDR1 and CDR2 sequences are SNHLY and FYNNEI. The CDR3 DNA is TGTGCCACCACAGGCCGTACAGGCGGCACCGGGGAGCTGTTTTTT. Its protein is CATTGRTGGTGELFF.

This rearrangement joins TRBV5-1 to TRBJ2-6, with 8 nucleotides matching TRBD1. The length of the CDR3 is 17 residues. The J segment lost 1 base and the V segment lost 0 bases, leaving 3 bases of the junction unmatched. Per the germline V gene, CDR1 is SGHRS and CDR2 is YFSETQ. The CDR3 spells CASSLGQGRSGANVLTF. DNA for the CDR3: TGCGCCAGCAGCTTGGGACAGGGGCGGTCTGGGGCCAACGTCCTGACTTTC.

V gene TRBV7-9 combines with J gene TRBJ1-1, with a tentative D call TRBD1 (5 bases). Per the germline V gene, CDR1 is SEHNR and CDR2 is FQNEAQ (reference sequence). CDR3 length: 12 amino acids. V was shortened by 3 bases and J by 10 bases, with 12 bases between the two germline ends. The CDR3 DNA sequence: TGTGCCAGCAGCTTGTGGGGGGAACCAGCTTTCTTT. Translation gives CASSLWGEPAFF.

V is TRBV5-1 and J is TRBJ1-2; tentatively, D is TRBD1 (5 bases). The V end lost 4 bases, the J end lost 13 bases, and 17 bases lay between the germline ends. Germline lookup yields CDR1 SGHRS and CDR2 YFSETQ. The CDR3 is made up of 12 amino acids. The CDR3, as DNA: TGCGCCAGCAGCGCCGAGGCGGCGGGGCTCACCTTC. Translated, it gives CASSAEAAGLTF.

A few counts support this clonotype. The chain couples TRBV4-3 to TRBJ2-1; 10 bases are shared with TRBD2. Trimming took 0 bases from V and 6 from J; bases not matched to a gene: 2. The CDR3 length is 15 residues. Looked up from germline, CDR1 is LGHNA and CDR2 is YSLEER. The CDR3 DNA is TGCGCCAGCAGCCAAGAGTCTAGCGGGGGCAATGAGCAGTTCTTC. Protein sequence: CASSQESSGGNEQFF.

J is TRBJ2-3 and V is TRBV4-2; 15 nucleotides align to TRBD2. Trimming at V came to 0 bases and at J to 2 bases, leaving 3 bases not matched to a gene. This CDR3 region has 18 residues. Germline V lookup: CDR1 LGHNA, CDR2 YNFKEQ. The CDR3 loop is CASSQEGLAGGNTDTQYF. CDR3 nucleotides: TGTGCCAGCAGCCAAGAGGGACTAGCGGGGGGAAACACAGATACGCAGTATTTT.

This clonotype was found a few times. Here the CDR3 DNA reads TGCGCCAGCAGCCTGACCGGAAGGCGGGAAAAACTGTTTTTT. Its protein is CASSLTGRREKLFF. The genes are TRBV4-3 and TRBJ1-4; D is uncertain. The ends were cut back, 4 bases at V and 8 bases at J, with 14 bases in the middle. Germline CDR1 LGHNA, CDR2 YSLEER. This CDR3 region has 14 residues.

This chain connects TRBV5-1 to TRBJ2-7; weak D call: TRBD2 (6 bases). The ends were cut back, 0 bases at V and 4 bases at J, with 11 bases in the middle. In germline, CDR1 is SGHRS, CDR2 YFSETQ. The CDR3 contains 14 residues. CDR3 protein: CASSLAAGKYEQYF. DNA for the CDR3: TGCGCCAGCAGCTTGGCCGCGGGAAAGTACGAGCAGTACTTC.

V usage is TRBV28 and J usage is TRBJ2-7; 8 bases agree with TRBD2. Unmatched junction bases numbered 10, after V lost 6 bases and J lost 3 bases. The germline CDR1 and CDR2 sequences are MDHEN and SYDVKM. The CDR3 has 15 residues. The CDR3 reads CASRPLAGANYEQYV. The CDR3 coding sequence is TGTGCCAGCAGACCTCTAGCGGGTGCAAACTACGAGCAGTACGTC.

The CDR3 nucleotides are TGTGCCAGCAGAGACCCCGGACAGGGGCCCACCTACGAGCAGTACTTC. It specifies CASRDPGQGPTYEQYF. This sequence joins TRBV6-2 or TRBV6-3 and TRBJ2-7; 9 bases line up with TRBD1. This CDR3 is built from 16 residues. Germline CDR1 is MNHEY and CDR2 is SVGEGT. V was pared by 6 bases and J by 2 bases, with 11 bases of the junction left unmatched.

The V call is TRBV19, the J call TRBJ2-1, with 7 bases identical to TRBD2. Germline V gives CDR1 LNHDA, CDR2 SQIVND (reference sequence). After removal of 9 bases from V and 0 bases from J, the junction contained 5 bases not matched to a gene. CDR3 length: 14 residues. The CDR3 region has the DNA TGTGCCAGCCGGGGGGAGGTCTCCTACAATGAGCAGTTCTTC. As protein: CASRGEVSYNEQFF.

This chain connects TRBV4-3 to TRBJ2-5, with TRBD1 matching over 8 bases. J lost 4 bases, V lost 1 base, and 11 bases had no gene match. This CDR3 comprises 17 residues. CDR1 LGHNA and CDR2 YSLEER come from the germline V gene. CDR3 sequence (DNA): TGCGCCAGCAGCCAAGGTCCGGGACAGGACCCAACAGAGACCCAGTACTTC. Translated: CASSQGPGQDPTETQYF.